Below, 17 T cell receptor beta chains from the same sample are listed, as sequenced in a study of vaccination and CD4 T cells after COVID-19. These receptors have no known antigen. As for treatment: roughly 10-day PBMC culture with coronavirus spike peptide pools or control peptides (ViraFEST assay). CD4+ T cells that had been cultured provided DNA sequenced with the Oncomine TCR Beta short-read assay. TCRdb ran MiXCR on the PCR reads and lists one entry per CDR3 protein. The table lists 15,000 to 20,000 distinct CDR3 sequences, more than 45% of them singletons, with around 10% in the top ten. Material: CD4+ T cells from blood, cultured in vitro. These receptors came from a human donor who had recovered from COVID-19.

The rearrangement links TRBV5-6 to TRBJ2-1; tentatively, D is TRBD1 or TRBD2 (5 bases each). The CDR3 has 12 amino acids. Trimming pared 3 bases from V and 10 bases from J, leaving 11 bases between. Germline V gene sequence: CDR1 SGHDT, CDR2 YYEEEE. CDR3 DNA sequence: TGTGCCAGCAGCTCTACCCGGGGCGAGCAGTTCTTC. Its translation is CASSSTRGEQFF. The entire variable domain, with the rest obtained from reference TRBV5-6 and TRBJ2-1, is as follows: DAGVTQSPTHLIKTRGQQVTLRCSPKSGHDTVSWYQQALGQGPQFIFQYYEEEERQRGNFPDRFSGHQFPNYSSELNVNALLLGDSALYLCASSSTRGEQFFGPGTRLTVL.

The V call is TRBV27, the J call TRBJ2-7; the match to TRBD1 covers 8 bases. V was clipped by 2 bases and J by 6 bases; unmatched bases: 6. Germline V lookup: CDR1 MNHEY, CDR2 SMNVEV (reference sequence). The CDR3 extends over 14 amino acids. The CDR3 sequence is CASSLGQGVGEQYF. CDR3 nucleotides: TGTGCCAGCAGTTTAGGACAGGGAGTTGGCGAGCAGTACTTC.

The chain has TRBV12-3 or TRBV12-4 and TRBJ1-2, with 9 nucleotides matching TRBD1. V was clipped by 1 base and J by 5 bases; unmatched bases: 5. This CDR3 has 15 amino acids. CDR3 in amino acids: CASSLGTGGGYGYTF. The CDR3 coding sequence is TGTGCCAGCAGTTTAGGCACAGGGGGCGGGTATGGCTACACCTTC.

This chain uses TRBV19 with TRBJ1-2; TRBD1 matches 8 bases. V shed 0 bases, J shed 12 bases, and the junction held 9 bases outside the gene matches. The CDR3 runs to 14 residues. Germline V gene data show CDR1 as LNHDA and CDR2 as SQIVND (reference sequence). CDR3 loop: CASSIEFRGHGNTF. The CDR3 DNA is TGTGCCAGTAGTATAGAATTCAGGGGGCACGGCAACACCTTC.

V is TRBV7-9 and J is TRBJ2-3, with D possibly TRBD1 on 7 matching bases. The CDR3 consists of 12 residues. V shed 8 bases and J shed 5 bases, with 11 bases lying between them. The germline CDR1 and CDR2 sequences are SEHNR and FQNEAQ (reference sequence). CDR3 DNA: TGTGCCAGCGGAGGGGGCGTAGATACGCAGTATTTT. This sequence encodes CASGGGVDTQYF.

This clonotype showed up just once. The V gene is TRBV20-1, the J gene TRBJ2-1; perhaps TRBD2 as D (6 bases). The V gene's germline CDR1 is DFQATT and CDR2 SNEGSKA (reference sequence). The CDR3 sequence is 17 residues long. Deletions cut 0 bases from V and 5 bases from J, with 20 bases between. The CDR3 DNA sequence: TGCAGTGCTAGAGATCCGGGAACAAGGAGGGCAAACAATGAGCAGTTCTTC. Residues: CSARDPGTRRANNEQFF.

The CDR3 loop reads CASSWTTGGYEQYF. As DNA, the CDR3 is TGTGCCAGCAGCTGGACGACAGGGGGCTACGAGCAGTACTTC. V and J are TRBV7-2 and TRBJ2-7, with 9 nucleotides matching TRBD1. V shed 4 bases, J shed 3 bases, and the junction held 4 bases outside the gene matches. Germline CDR1 reads SGHTA; CDR2 reads FQGNSA. The CDR3 totals 14 residues.

This sequence joins TRBV20-1 and TRBJ2-3; 8 bases are a match to TRBD2. V lost 6 bases, J lost 2 bases, and 7 bases stayed unmatched. This CDR3 comprises 14 residues. Looked up from germline, CDR1 is DFQATT and CDR2 is SNEGSKA (reference sequence). CDR3 amino acids: CSARAGAATDTQYF. CDR3 in DNA: TGCAGTGCCCGAGCGGGGGCCGCCACAGATACGCAGTATTTT.

The rearrangement links TRBV7-3 to TRBJ2-3; D tentatively fits TRBD1 or TRBD2 (6 bases each). Germline CDR1 reads SGHTA; CDR2 reads FQGTGA. This CDR3 is built from 12 residues. Trimming stripped 8 bases from V and 4 bases from J, with 10 bases between. The CDR3 spells CASGRGADTQYF. The CDR3 bases are TGTGCCAGCGGAAGGGGGGCAGATACGCAGTATTTT.

This clonotype was recorded a few times. The chain joins TRBV10-3 to TRBJ1-5; the D gene is possibly TRBD1 (6 bases). The CDR3 sequence is 12 residues long. Germline CDR1 ENHRY, CDR2 SYGVKD. Trimming pared 10 bases from V and 3 bases from J, leaving 10 bases between. As DNA, the CDR3 is TGTGCCACGACAGGCTACAATCAGCCCCAGCATTTT. Protein sequence: CATTGYNQPQHF.

This rearrangement joins TRBV20-1 to TRBJ2-7; D possibly corresponds to TRBD2 (5 bases). The V and J ends lost 6 bases and 2 bases respectively, with 14 bases between them. Germline-derived CDR1 and CDR2 are DFQATT and SNEGSKA (reference sequence). The CDR3 covers 13 residues. DNA of the CDR3: TGCAGTGCAGCCCGCGGGCTGGCCTACGAGCAGTACTTC. Translation gives CSAARGLAYEQYF.

The chain has TRBV5-4 and TRBJ2-5; TRBD2 agrees at 9 bases. The CDR3 spans 14 residues. The ends lost 6 bases at V and 1 base at J; junction bases unmatched: 4. Germline assignment: CDR1 SGHNT and CDR2 YYREEE (reference sequence). CDR3 residues: CASTFSGSQETQYF. The CDR3 bases are TGTGCCAGCACCTTTAGCGGGAGCCAAGAGACCCAGTACTTC. The whole variable domain, remainder taken from reference TRBV5-4 and TRBJ2-5, is ETGVTQSPTHLIKTRGQQVTLRCSSQSGHNTVSWYQQALGQGPQFIFQYYREEENGRGNFPPRFSGLQFPNYSSELNVNALELDDSALYLCASTFSGSQETQYFGPGTRLLVL.

The chain carries TRBV19 and TRBJ1-5, with D tentatively TRBD1 (6 bases). The germline V gene encodes CDR1 LNHDA and CDR2 SQIVND (reference sequence). The CDR3 covers 16 residues. Trimming removed 5 bases at V and 0 bases at J, with 14 bases between. This chain's CDR3 is CASSRKNRDSNQPQHF. CDR3 sequence (DNA): TGTGCCAGTAGTCGAAAGAACAGGGATAGCAATCAGCCCCAGCATTTT.

The chain carries TRBV6-1 and TRBJ1-5; D unresolved. V shed 6 bases and J shed 0 bases, with 9 bases lying between them. The CDR3 sequence is 14 residues long. Germline-derived CDR1 and CDR2 are MNHNS and SASEGT. CDR3 protein: CASSWQSSNQPQHF. In DNA, the CDR3 is TGTGCCAGCAGCTGGCAGAGTAGCAATCAGCCCCAGCATTTT.

The rearrangement uses TRBV7-8 and TRBJ2-7; D is possibly TRBD2 (5 bases). Germline assignment: CDR1 SGHVS and CDR2 FQNEAQ. Between the trimmed V and J ends, which lost 3 bases and 5 bases, there was a span of 14 bases. This CDR3 spans 14 amino acids. Here the CDR3 DNA reads TGTGCCAGCAGCTTTTTCCGGGGTGGCCACGAGCAGTACTTC. Protein product: CASSFFRGGHEQYF.

V gene TRBV20-1 combines with J gene TRBJ1-3; tentatively, D is TRBD1 (6 bases). Germline V lookup: CDR1 DFQATT, CDR2 SNEGSKA (reference sequence). The CDR3 consists of 15 residues. V was cut by 1 base and J by 2 bases, with 12 bases left in between. The CDR3 DNA follows: TGCAGTGCTAGAGGAGAACAGGGAGCTGGAAACACCATATATTTT. Protein: CSARGEQGAGNTIYF.

Only a few counts were recorded for this clonotype. The chain joins TRBV7-8 to TRBJ2-5; D unresolved. The CDR3 is made up of 13 amino acids. V lost 1 base, J lost 7 bases, and 10 bases lay in between. Germline V CDR1 and CDR2: SGHVS, FQNEAQ. CDR3 nucleotide sequence: TGTGCCAGCAGCTTAGATGTGTCCGCGACCCAGTACTTC. Protein: CASSLDVSATQYF. Variable domain in full (rest from reference TRBV7-8 and TRBJ2-5): GAGVSQSPRYKVAKRGQDVALRCDPISGHVSLFWYQQALGQGPEFLTYFQNEAQLDKSGLPSDRFFAERPEGSVSTLKIQRTQQEDSAVYLCASSLDVSATQYFGPGTRLLVL.